These 11 T cell receptor beta chains were all obtained from the same sample, sequenced in a study of metastatic and nonmetastatic thyroid tumors. TCRdb reprocessed the PCR reads via MiXCR. The sample has approximately 12,000 clones, 23% seen once. Every patient was untreated before thyroid surgery. Sequencing was carried out using blood. The source of these receptors is a female donor with papillary thyroid cancer or a benign thyroid nodule (not recorded which). Some clones in this sample may be carry-over from other donors' samples.

By its share, this clone is medium-sized. The rearrangement joins TRBV28 to TRBJ2-1; weak D call: TRBD1 (6 bases). There are 15 residues in the CDR3. Trimming removed 7 bases at V and 4 bases at J, with 17 bases between. Germline assignment: CDR1 MDHEN and CDR2 SYDVKM. CDR3 sequence reads: CASNRQEGRYNEQFF. CDR3 sequence (DNA): TGTGCCAGCAATAGACAGGAAGGGCGTTACAATGAGCAGTTCTTC.

This clone counts as medium-sized. This chain links TRBV6-1 with TRBJ2-3; 13 bases align to TRBD2. V lost 4 bases to trimming and J lost 2 bases; unmatched junction nucleotides: 3. The CDR3 is made up of 16 amino acids. In germline, CDR1 is MNHNS, CDR2 SASEGT. The CDR3 reads CASSAGLAGDTDTQYF. The CDR3 DNA follows: TGTGCCAGCAGTGCAGGACTAGCGGGAGACACAGATACGCAGTATTTT.

By share of the sample, this clone is medium-sized (0.01 to 0.1%). This chain joins TRBV6-1 and TRBJ2-3, with a tentative D call TRBD2 (6 bases). Germline CDR1 and CDR2: MNHNS and SASEGT. This CDR3 is built from 11 residues. V shed 6 bases and J shed 5 bases, with 6 bases lying between them. The CDR3 spells CASRREDTQYF. The DNA of the CDR3 is TGTGCCAGCAGGCGGGAAGATACGCAGTATTTT.

Comments on this clone: Germline and junction disagree at one end, which may indicate a read error. The V and J genes are TRBV25-1 and TRBJ2-7; TRBD1 matches 8 bases. CDR1 is MGHDK and CDR2 is SYGVNS in the germline V gene. The CDR3 has 15 residues. As DNA, the CDR3 is TGTGTAGGGGTCCTTACGACAGGGGCCGATGAGGAGCATTACTTC. Translating gives CVGVLTTGADEEHYF.

This clone was recorded at least ten times. This chain connects TRBV9 to TRBJ2-7; weak D call: TRBD1 (6 bases). CDR3 size: 14 residues. Germline CDR1 and CDR2: SGDLS and YYNGEE. The V end was cut by 3 bases, the J end by 5 bases, with 15 bases between. CDR3 DNA sequence: TGTGCCAGCAGCGAGGCAGGGGAACGTAACGAGCAGTACTTC. The encoded protein is CASSEAGERNEQYF.

V gene TRBV20-1 combines with J gene TRBJ2-7; D gene uncertain. The CDR3 runs 15 residues. Trimming took off 0 bases at V and 2 bases at J, with 14 bases between the two ends. The germline V gene encodes CDR1 DFQATT and CDR2 SNEGSKA (reference sequence). This chain's CDR3 is CSARDFLQNTYEQYF. DNA of the CDR3: TGCAGTGCTAGAGATTTTCTGCAGAACACCTACGAGCAGTACTTC.

CDR3 nucleotide sequence: TGTGCCAGCAAGGCTTTTCGGCGGGCCTCCTACGAGCAGTACTTC. It specifies CASKAFRRASYEQYF. The chain carries TRBV6-1 and TRBJ2-7, with D tentatively TRBD2 (5 bases). CDR3 length: 15 residues. The V end lost 7 bases, the J end lost 0 bases, and 16 bases lay between the germline ends. Germline V gene data show CDR1 as MNHNS and CDR2 as SASEGT.

The sample holds many counts of this clone. The rearrangement links TRBV19 to TRBJ2-5, with 8 positions matching TRBD1. V lost 4 bases to trimming and J lost 6 bases; unmatched junction nucleotides: 7. CDR3 length equals 14 residues. Germline V gives CDR1 LNHDA, CDR2 SQIVND (reference sequence). The CDR3 loop is CASSTRTGRQTQYF. The CDR3 region has the DNA TGTGCCAGTAGTACCCGGACAGGGCGACAGACCCAGTACTTC.

This clone is medium-sized within its sample. In nucleotides, the CDR3 is TGTGCCACCAGGACAGGGGGGACAGGGGAGCTGTTTTTT. Amino acid sequence: CATRTGGTGELFF. The chain joins TRBV24-1 to TRBJ2-2; 9 bases match TRBD1. The J segment lost 8 bases and the V segment lost 7 bases, leaving 4 bases of the junction unmatched. CDR3 length: 13 residues. In germline, CDR1 is KGHDR, CDR2 SFDVKD.

This clone is medium-sized by share. This chain joins TRBV6-1 and TRBJ1-1; maybe TRBD1 (6 bases). Germline V gives CDR1 MNHNS, CDR2 SASEGT. With 2 bases removed from V and 1 base from J, the gap between germline ends came to 11 bases. The CDR3 loop spans 15 amino acids. This chain's CDR3 is CASSEQAGQNTEAFF. The CDR3 DNA reads as TGTGCCAGCAGTGAACAAGCGGGACAGAACACTGAAGCTTTCTTT.

This clone is medium-sized within its sample. The chain has TRBV6-6 and TRBJ1-3; D call uncertain. V lost 2 bases and J 0 bases, leaving 8 bases between the germline ends. Germline assignment: CDR1 MNHNY and CDR2 SVGAGI (reference sequence). The CDR3 length is 15 residues. The CDR3 here is CASSYALSSGNTIYF. CDR3 DNA sequence: TGTGCCAGCAGTTACGCCCTAAGCTCTGGAAACACCATATATTTT.